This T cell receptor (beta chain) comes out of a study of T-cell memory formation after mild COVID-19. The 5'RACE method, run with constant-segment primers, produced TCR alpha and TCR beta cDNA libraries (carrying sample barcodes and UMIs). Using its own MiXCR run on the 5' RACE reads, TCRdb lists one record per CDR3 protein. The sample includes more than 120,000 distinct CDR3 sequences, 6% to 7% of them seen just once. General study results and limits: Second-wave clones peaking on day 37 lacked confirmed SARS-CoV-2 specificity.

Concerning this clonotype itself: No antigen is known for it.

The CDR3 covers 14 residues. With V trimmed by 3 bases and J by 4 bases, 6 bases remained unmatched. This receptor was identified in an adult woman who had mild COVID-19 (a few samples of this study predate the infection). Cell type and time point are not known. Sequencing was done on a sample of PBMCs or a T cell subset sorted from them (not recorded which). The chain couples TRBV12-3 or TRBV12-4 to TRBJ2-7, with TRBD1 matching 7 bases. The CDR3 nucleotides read TGTGCCAGCAGTTTGAACAGGGGCCTGTACGAGCAGTACTTC. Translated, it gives CASSLNRGLYEQYF.